This T cell receptor beta chain is from a study of patients and donors after allogeneic stem cell transplantation. Germline V gene lookup returns CDR1 ENHRY and CDR2 SYGVKD. The CDR3 extends over 15 amino acids. Deletions cut 4 bases from V and 0 bases from J, with 10 bases between. TCRdb re-analysed the RT-PCR reads in MiXCR, keeping a single row per CDR3 protein. Counted here are about 960,000 distinct CDR3 sequences, about a sixth occurring once; the ten biggest clones make up around 5.5%. The sequencing input was blood, either unsorted or a sorted T cell fraction (not recorded which). This TCR was recovered from a human donor who was either an allogeneic HSCT recipient or a stem cell or donor lymphocyte infusion donor (not recorded which). It is not recorded whose cells these are; they may come from a transplant donor. The chain joins TRBV10-3 to TRBJ1-3, with a possible D match to TRBD1 (5 bases). The CDR3: CAISAGLPSGNTIYF. The CDR3 DNA follows: TGTGCCATCAGTGCGGGACTCCCCTCTGGAAACACCATATATTTT.